This TCR beta chain was sequenced in a study of Tregs in tolerant kidney transplant recipients. Turning to the study itself: Recipients received nonmyeloablative bone marrow transplants from related graft donors, with transient mixed chimerism.

CDR3 length: 14 residues. V lost 0 bases and J lost 0, with 6 bases in between. Germline CDR1 LNHNV, CDR2 YYDKDF (reference sequence). CD4+CD25+CD127- Tregs, CD4+CD25- non-Tregs, CD4 and CD8 cells were sorted. Regarding this clone: The antigen is undetermined.

General study findings and limits: Few patients were studied, so findings need validation in larger groups.

Sequencing was performed with immunoSEQ multiplex PCR; in TCRdb, only in-frame clones are kept and a portion is missing. The sample carries about 69,000 clones, about 88% recorded once. The sequencing used CD4+ T cells from blood, collected before the transplant. This TCR derives from a human donor who received a combined kidney and bone marrow transplant. V is TRBV15 and J is TRBJ2-7; D is ambiguous. The CDR3 is CATSREHLSYEQYF. The CDR3 region has the DNA TGTGCCACCAGCAGAGAACATCTCTCCTACGAGCAGTACTTC.